This is a list of T cell receptor beta chains from one sample in a study of blood T cell repertoires in COVID-19. This table comes from immunoSEQ multiplex PCR, and its TCRdb copy is limited to in-frame clones, with some not included. Altogether hundreds of thousands of clones are present, around 89% being singletons, with the ten largest covering more than 4%. Sequenced sample: peripheral blood. These receptors originate from a woman aged 25 to 39 with acute or convalescent COVID-19. The CDR3 runs from the conserved cysteine through the conserved F or W. D genes are given only for firm matches. Size is stated for part of the rows, as once, few or many counts, or as a class when the clone is expanded.

V gene	J gene	D gene	CDR3 length	clone size	CDR3 protein	CDR3 DNA
TRBV4-1	TRBJ1-1	NA	15	NA	CASSQEGGMNTEAFF	TGCGCCAGCAGCCAAGAGGGAGGTATGAACACTGAAGCTTTCTTT
TRBV24-1	TRBJ1-2	NA	12	NA	CATSDRSYGYTF	TGTGCCACCAGTGACCGTTCCTATGGCTACACCTTC
TRBV27	TRBJ1-1	NA	15	few	CASSLSAGVNTEAFF	TGTGCCAGCAGTTTATCTGCAGGGGTGAACACTGAAGCTTTCTTT
TRBV2	TRBJ2-1	NA	15	NA	CASIPGGGVHNEQFF	TGTGCCAGCATCCCCGGCGGCGGCGTCCACAATGAGCAGTTCTTC
TRBV5-6	TRBJ2-1	TRBD1	16	once	CASSSTGQRSYNEQFF	TGTGCCAGCAGTAGTACGGGACAGAGATCCTACAATGAGCAGTTCTTC
TRBV5-1	TRBJ1-1	NA	14	NA	CASRSRVWSTEAFF	TGCGCCAGTCGCTCTCGAGTCTGGAGTACTGAAGCTTTCTTT
TRBV5-1	TRBJ1-1	TRBD1	15	NA	CASSLYQGARTEAFF	TGCGCCAGCAGCTTGTACCAGGGGGCGCGTACTGAAGCTTTCTTT
TRBV7-9	TRBJ1-5	NA	12	few	CASSFINQPQHF	TGTGCCAGCAGCTTTATAAATCAGCCCCAGCATTTT
TRBV14	TRBJ2-3	NA	14	NA	CASSQALATDTQYF	TGTGCCAGCAGCCAAGCACTAGCCACAGATACGCAGTATTTT
TRBV7-9	TRBJ2-7	TRBD1	13	few	CASGGQGTYEQYF	TGTGCCAGCGGGGGACAGGGAACCTACGAGCAGTACTTC
TRBV9	TRBJ2-5	TRBD2	15	NA	CASSLGLAGQETQYF	TGTGCCAGCAGCCTTGGACTAGCGGGTCAAGAGACCCAGTACTTC
TRBV7-2	TRBJ2-1	NA	13	NA	CASSYSSYNEQFF	TGTGCCAGCAGCTATAGTTCCTACAATGAGCAGTTCTTC
TRBV3-1/TRBV3-2	TRBJ2-3	NA	13	NA	CASSPGVPDTQYF	TGTGCCAGCAGCCCAGGGGTCCCAGATACGCAGTATTTT
TRBV20-1	TRBJ1-3	NA	15	NA	CSASSGGSSGNTIYF	TGCAGTGCTAGTTCGGGGGGTAGCTCTGGAAACACCATATATTTT
TRBV28	TRBJ2-3	TRBD2	16	NA	CASRGLSGGDTDTQYF	TGTGCCAGCAGGGGACTTAGCGGGGGGGACACAGATACGCAGTATTTT
TRBV7-6	TRBJ2-1	NA	16	NA	CASSLTTAASYNEQFF	TGTGCCAGCAGCTTAACGACAGCCGCCTCCTACAATGAGCAGTTCTTC
TRBV5-6	TRBJ2-7	NA	13	NA	CASSLPLGGEQYF	TGTGCCAGCAGCTTGCCGCTCGGTGGCGAGCAGTACTTC
TRBV11-1	TRBJ2-3	NA	15	NA	CASSSSAGARDTQYF	TGTGCCAGCAGCTCTTCCGCGGGGGCACGAGATACGCAGTATTTT
TRBV11-2	TRBJ2-5	NA	15	NA	CASSFEGRSEETQYF	TGTGCCAGCAGCTTTGAGGGCCGTTCGGAAGAGACCCAGTACTTC
TRBV9	TRBJ1-2	NA	14	NA	CASSGGGGGFGYTF	TGTGCCAGCAGCGGGGGAGGGGGGGGGTTTGGCTACACCTTC
TRBV27	TRBJ2-7	NA	13	NA	CASSLGHGYEQYF	TGTGCCAGCAGCCTGGGACATGGCTACGAGCAGTACTTC
TRBV7-9	TRBJ1-3	TRBD1	15	NA	CASSYGQGDGNTIYF	TGTGCTAGCAGCTACGGACAGGGAGATGGAAACACCATATATTTT
TRBV2	TRBJ2-7	TRBD1	16	NA	CASSPDRGRVSYEQYF	TGTGCCAGCAGTCCGGACAGGGGGCGCGTCTCCTACGAGCAGTACTTC
TRBV24-1	TRBJ1-5	TRBD1	14	few	CAPLTGVYNQPQHF	TGTGCCCCCCTCACAGGGGTTTACAATCAGCCCCAGCATTTT
TRBV29-1	TRBJ1-1	TRBD1	11	NA	CSVEAPGQSFF	TGCAGCGTTGAAGCGCCGGGACAGTCTTTCTTT
TRBV28	TRBJ2-2	NA	18	NA	CATRLGHTRPGNTGELFF	TGTGCCACCAGATTGGGGCATACTCGACCCGGGAACACCGGGGAGCTGTTTTTT
TRBV6-5	TRBJ1-2	NA	13	NA	CASNSGGPYGYTF	TGTGCCAGCAACTCGGGGGGGCCCTATGGCTACACCTTC
TRBV19	TRBJ2-7	NA	15	once	CASSRADTASYEQYF	TGTGCCAGTAGTAGGGCCGACACAGCCTCCTACGAGCAGTACTTC
TRBV27	TRBJ2-6	TRBD1	18	NA	CASSFPGTGISGANVLTF	TGTGCCAGCAGTTTCCCCGGGACAGGGATCTCTGGGGCCAACGTCCTGACTTTC
TRBV28	TRBJ2-2	NA	12	NA	CASGRNTGELFF	TGTGCCAGCGGCCGGAACACCGGGGAGCTGTTTTTT
TRBV30	TRBJ2-7	NA	12	NA	CACSQGAYEQYF	TGTGCCTGTTCACAGGGTGCCTACGAGCAGTACTTC
TRBV28	TRBJ1-4	NA	15	few	CASSPSGQGFEKLFF	TGTGCCAGCAGTCCAAGCGGGCAGGGTTTTGAAAAACTGTTTTTT
TRBV30	TRBJ1-1	TRBD1	14	NA	CAWRRGTGGTEAFF	TGTGCCTGGAGACGCGGGACAGGGGGCACTGAAGCTTTCTTT
TRBV5-1	TRBJ1-1	NA	14	NA	CASSPLQGTTEAFF	TGCGCCAGCAGCCCCCTTCAGGGGACCACTGAAGCTTTCTTT
TRBV5-8	TRBJ2-3	NA	16	NA	CASSLPYRDTTDTQYF	TGTGCCAGCAGCCTACCATACAGGGATACCACAGATACGCAGTATTTT
TRBV6-5	TRBJ2-3	TRBD1	15	NA	CASSDRGLGTDTQYF	TGTGCCAGCAGCGACAGGGGTTTGGGCACAGATACGCAGTATTTT
TRBV9	TRBJ2-3	NA	16	NA	CASSAREGSSTDTQYF	TGTGCCAGCAGCGCCCGAGAGGGAAGTAGCACAGATACGCAGTATTTT